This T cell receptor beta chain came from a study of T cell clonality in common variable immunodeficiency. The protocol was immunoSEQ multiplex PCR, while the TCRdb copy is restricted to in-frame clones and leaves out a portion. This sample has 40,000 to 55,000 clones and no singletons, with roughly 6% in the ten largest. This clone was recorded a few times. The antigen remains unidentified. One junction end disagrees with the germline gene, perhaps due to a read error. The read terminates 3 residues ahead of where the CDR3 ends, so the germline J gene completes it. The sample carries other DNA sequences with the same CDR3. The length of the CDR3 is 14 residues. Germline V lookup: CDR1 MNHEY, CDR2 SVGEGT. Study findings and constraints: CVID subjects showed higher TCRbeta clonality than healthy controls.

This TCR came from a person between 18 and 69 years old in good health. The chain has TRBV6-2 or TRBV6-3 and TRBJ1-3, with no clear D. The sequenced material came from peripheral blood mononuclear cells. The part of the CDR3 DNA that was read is TGTGCCAGCAGGCGGGCAAGCTCTGGAAACACA. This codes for CASRRASSGNT. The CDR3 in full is CASRRASSGNTIYF.